The text below deals with one T cell receptor (beta chain). This clone was picked up a small number of times. Its antigen target is currently unknown. No clone much larger than this one lies a single base away; base qualities are absent. The sample is drawn from a study of beta chain features in type 1 diabetes (dated by TCRdb to about 2018). Concerning the study at large: Mean age, gender distribution, total cell number and subset yield were not different between patients and healthy donors. In the study, TCRB repertoires of sorted circulating CD4+ T cell subsets from recently diagnosed type 1 diabetes patients were compared with those of matched healthy donors. Across all samples, 107,917,701 sorted cells were examined, and cell number per subset correlated strongly with RNA yield. Naive and central memory subsets were obtained from all 30 or so donors, but regulatory and stem cell-like memory subsets were isolated from only 8 patients and 8 healthy donors.

Each donor gave one peripheral blood draw, about 110 mL on average, collected into heparinised tubes. A BD FACSAria II and a panel including CD45RO, CCR7, CD25, CD127, CD95 and CD27 were used to sort naive, central memory, regulatory and stem cell-like memory CD4+ T cells. Purity was above 95% for every sorted population. PBMCs were isolated right away by Lymphoprep density gradient centrifugation and were stained directly, without culture. So that batch effects would be minimized, each experiment stained and sorted samples in pairs, pairing one healthy donor with one patient. Overall study results and their limits: Because cDNA was sequenced instead of genomic DNA, highly expressing activated cells could be over-represented, though the groups showed no difference in activation or CD3 levels. In all four CD4+ subsets, TCRB CDR3 length was moderately but significantly shorter in type 1 diabetes patients. Naive, central memory and regulatory TCRB repertoires appeared to be more alike among patients than among healthy donors. Shorter templates might be favored by PCR, yet because patient and control samples were amplified and corrected together, any such skew would affect both groups equally. Because the HLA sub-analyses included only small numbers of individuals, any influence of HLA type on TCRB rearrangement was left unresolved. Fewer insertions and more nucleotide deletions at VDJ recombination sites were observed in patients with type 1 diabetes, implying thymic rearrangement abnormalities.

In the germline V gene (reference sequence), CDR1 corresponds to MNHEY and CDR2 to SMNVEV. The trim is 6 bases for V and 3 bases for J, with a gap of 9 bases between the germline ends. Reading from cysteine to phenylalanine, the CDR3 counts 12 amino acids. Only the CDR3 region is kept as DNA, spanning 36 bases read in frame from base 1. The entire isolated RNA was reverse transcribed using the High Capacity cDNA Reverse Transcription Kit, and thus expressed TCRB transcripts were sequenced. Naive, central memory and regulatory T cell samples underwent deep immunoSEQ sequencing, averaging around 3.7 million total reads per sample. Sorted cells were lysed in RLT buffer, and RNA was extracted using DNase-treated RNeasy Micro or Mini kits according to cell number. To prevent cross-contamination, each cell subset was processed individually, whereas patient and healthy donor samples were processed jointly. Using the immunoSEQ multiplex PCR, TCRB sequences were amplified from cDNA into 87-bp fragments spanning the CDR3 region. The amplicons were sequenced using the Illumina HiSeq platform. Regarding the original processing steps: PCR bias was corrected computationally using synthetic template baselines, and reads within Hamming distance 2 were collapsed, with unmergeable singletons discarded. By aligning reads against IMGT, V, D and J genes, CDR3 length, and insertions or deletions at six rearrangement sites were assigned. Within each subset, clonotype counts were normalized to sorted cell number, after which true diversity and Gini coefficients were computed with the tcR R package. The overlap coefficient, calculated on TCRB nucleotide sequences, was used to quantify repertoire sharing. Out-of-frame TCRB sequences from naive cells were analyzed as a proxy for the pre-selection repertoire. The table was pulled from immuneACCESS by TCRdb, which kept in-frame rearrangements only. Such tables lose some clones; where checked, under half of the loss comes from unresolved V genes, and the rest has no known cause. V and J calls and clone size are those listed in that table; D and trimming were worked out from the DNA. The table for this sample lists 300,000 to 350,000 clones; roughly 14% of them were counted only once. Approximately 0.016% of the sample comes from the top ten.

The clonotype was recovered from a young woman with type 1 diabetes. The sequencing sample was made of naive CD4+ T cells from blood. The cell subset or site tag for this specimen amounts to: true naive CD4+ T cells. The chain is encoded by TRBV27 joined to TRBJ2-7; matching of 5 bases hints at TRBD1 as the D gene. The CDR3 amino acid sequence is: CASSGHRYEQYF. The DNA sequence is TGTGCCAGCAGCGGACACCGCTACGAGCAGTACTTC.